These 5 T cell receptor beta chains originate from one sample sequenced in a study of blood T cell repertoires in COVID-19. TCRdb keeps only in-frame clones here, not all; method: immunoSEQ multiplex PCR. This table has about 61,000 clones, roughly 90% appearing once. The sequenced sample consisted of peripheral blood. Every receptor here comes from a woman aged 45-65 years with active or convalescent COVID-19.

The chain uses TRBV10-3 and TRBJ1-2; D may be TRBD1 (5 bases). The V gene lost 3 bases and the J gene lost 8 bases, with 10 bases spanning the gap. CDR1 and CDR2 from the germline V gene are ENHRY and SYGVKD. The CDR3 spans 12 residues. The CDR3 DNA follows: TGTGCCATCAGTGATGGGACTAGCGGCTACACCTTC. Translation gives CAISDGTSGYTF.

This chain links TRBV7-9 with TRBJ1-6, with D possibly TRBD1 on 5 matching bases. CDR1 is SEHNR, CDR2 FQNEAQ, per germline (reference sequence). V was cut by 1 base and J by 6 bases, with 10 bases left in between. This CDR3 region has 15 residues. CDR3 sequence reads: CASSLVGGVNSPLHF. In nucleotides, the CDR3 is TGTGCCAGCAGCTTAGTGGGGGGAGTTAATTCACCCCTCCACTTT.

The chain carries TRBV19 and TRBJ2-5, with a weak D call TRBD2 (6 bases). V was shortened by 6 bases and J by 0 bases, with 14 bases between the two germline ends. This CDR3 region has 15 residues. Per the germline V gene, CDR1 is LNHDA and CDR2 is SQIVND (reference sequence). The CDR3 region is CASREQGLYQETQYF. The CDR3 DNA is TGTGCCAGTAGAGAGCAGGGACTCTACCAAGAGACCCAGTACTTC.

The genes are TRBV18 and TRBJ1-1; TRBD1 is a possible D gene (6 bases). The CDR3 is made up of 16 amino acids. Germline assignment: CDR1 KGHSH and CDR2 LQKENI. Trimming took off 5 bases at V and 3 bases at J, with 19 bases between the two ends. The CDR3: CASSISAGARDTEAFF. CDR3 bases: TGTGCCAGCTCAATCAGTGCGGGGGCCAGGGACACTGAAGCTTTCTTT.

The genes are TRBV19 and TRBJ1-5, with D perhaps matching TRBD1 (5 bases). This CDR3 contains 17 residues. The germline V gene encodes CDR1 LNHDA and CDR2 SQIVND (reference sequence). The V gene lost 6 bases and the J gene lost 15 bases, with 33 bases spanning the gap. CDR3 region: CASRTNPYQGLGSSAHF. For the CDR3, the DNA is TGTGCCAGTAGAACAAACCCTTATCAGGGTTTAGGTTCATCGGCGCATTTT.